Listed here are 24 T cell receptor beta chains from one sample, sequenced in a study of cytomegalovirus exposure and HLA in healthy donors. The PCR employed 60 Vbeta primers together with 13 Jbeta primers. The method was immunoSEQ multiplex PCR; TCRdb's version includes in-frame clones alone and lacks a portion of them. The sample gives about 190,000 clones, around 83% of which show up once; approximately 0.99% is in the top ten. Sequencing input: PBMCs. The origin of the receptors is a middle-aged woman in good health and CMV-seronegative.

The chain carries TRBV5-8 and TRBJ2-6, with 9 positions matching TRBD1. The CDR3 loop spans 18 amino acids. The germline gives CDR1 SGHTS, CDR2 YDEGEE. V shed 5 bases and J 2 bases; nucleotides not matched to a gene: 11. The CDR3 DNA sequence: TGTGCCAGCAGTCTTGGTACAGGGGGCAGGGCTGGGGCCAACGTCCTGACTTTC. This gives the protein CASSLGTGGRAGANVLTF.

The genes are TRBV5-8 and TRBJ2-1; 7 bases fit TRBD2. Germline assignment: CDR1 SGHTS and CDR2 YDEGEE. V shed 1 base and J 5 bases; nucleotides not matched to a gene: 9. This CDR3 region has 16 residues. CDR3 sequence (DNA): TGTGCCAGCAGCTTGTTAGGCGGGAGAACGGACAATGAGCAGTTCTTC. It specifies CASSLLGGRTDNEQFF.

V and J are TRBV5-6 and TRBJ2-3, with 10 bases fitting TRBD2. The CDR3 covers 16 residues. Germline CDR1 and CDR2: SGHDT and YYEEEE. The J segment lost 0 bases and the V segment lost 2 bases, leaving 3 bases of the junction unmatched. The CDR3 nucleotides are TGTGCCAGCAGCTTTCGACTAGCGGGTAGCACAGATACGCAGTATTTT. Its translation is CASSFRLAGSTDTQYF.

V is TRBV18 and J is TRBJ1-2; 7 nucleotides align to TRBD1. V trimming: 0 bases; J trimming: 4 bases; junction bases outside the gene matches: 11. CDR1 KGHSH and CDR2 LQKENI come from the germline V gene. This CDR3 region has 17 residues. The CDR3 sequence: CASSPPGRGTSGYGYTF. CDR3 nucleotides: TGTGCCAGCTCACCACCCGGCAGGGGGACGTCGGGCTATGGCTACACCTTC.

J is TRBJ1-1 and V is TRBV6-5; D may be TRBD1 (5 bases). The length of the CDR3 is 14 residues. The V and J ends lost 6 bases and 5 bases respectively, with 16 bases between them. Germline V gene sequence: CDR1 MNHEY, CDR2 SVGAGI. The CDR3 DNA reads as TGTGCCAGCAGCCTCTGGGGGGAAGGGACTGAAGCTTTCTTT. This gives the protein CASSLWGEGTEAFF.

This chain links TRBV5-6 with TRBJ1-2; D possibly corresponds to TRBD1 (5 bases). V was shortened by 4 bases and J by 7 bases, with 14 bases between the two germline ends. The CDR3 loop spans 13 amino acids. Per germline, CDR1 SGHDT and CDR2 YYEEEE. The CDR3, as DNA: TGTGCCAGCAGCCGGCTTGAAACAGGTGGCTACACCTTC. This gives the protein CASSRLETGGYTF.

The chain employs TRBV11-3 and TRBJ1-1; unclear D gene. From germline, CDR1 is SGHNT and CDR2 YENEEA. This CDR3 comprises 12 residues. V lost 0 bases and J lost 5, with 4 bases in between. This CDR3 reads CASSLDRTEAFF. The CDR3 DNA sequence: TGTGCCAGCAGCTTAGACCGGACTGAAGCTTTCTTT.

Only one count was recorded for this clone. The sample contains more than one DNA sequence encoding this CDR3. DNA for the CDR3: TGCGCCAGCAGCCTGTCCAGGGATCAGCCCCAGCATTTT. This sequence encodes CASSLSRDQPQHF. The rearrangement uses TRBV4-3 and TRBJ1-5; a weak D match, TRBD1 (5 bases). V was cut by 4 bases and J by 5 bases, with 9 bases left in between. CDR1 LGHNA and CDR2 YSLEER come from the germline V gene. CDR3 length equals 13 residues.

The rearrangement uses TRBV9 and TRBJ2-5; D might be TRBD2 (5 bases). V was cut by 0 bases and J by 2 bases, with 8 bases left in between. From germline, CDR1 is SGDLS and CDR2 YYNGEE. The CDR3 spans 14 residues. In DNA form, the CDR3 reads TGTGCCAGCAGCGTAGGGACTTATCAAGAGACCCAGTACTTC. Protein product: CASSVGTYQETQYF.

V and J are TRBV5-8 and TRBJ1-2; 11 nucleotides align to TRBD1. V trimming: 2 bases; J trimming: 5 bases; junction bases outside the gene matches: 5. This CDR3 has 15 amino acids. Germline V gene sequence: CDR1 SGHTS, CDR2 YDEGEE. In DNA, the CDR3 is TGTGCCAGCAGCTTAGCCGGGACAGGGGGTTATGGCTACACCTTC. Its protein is CASSLAGTGGYGYTF.

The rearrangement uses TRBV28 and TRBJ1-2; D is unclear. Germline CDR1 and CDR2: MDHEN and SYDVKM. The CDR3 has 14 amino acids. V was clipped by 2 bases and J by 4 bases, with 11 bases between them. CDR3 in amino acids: CASSLAALSYGYTF. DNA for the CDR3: TGTGCCAGCAGTTTAGCCGCGTTAAGCTATGGCTACACCTTC.

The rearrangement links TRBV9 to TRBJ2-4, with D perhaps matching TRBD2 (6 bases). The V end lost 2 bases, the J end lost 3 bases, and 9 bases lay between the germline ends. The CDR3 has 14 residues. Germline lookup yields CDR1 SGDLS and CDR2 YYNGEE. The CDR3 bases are TGTGCCAGCAGCGTTAGGGGAGGCAAAAACATTCAGTACTTC. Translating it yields CASSVRGGKNIQYF.

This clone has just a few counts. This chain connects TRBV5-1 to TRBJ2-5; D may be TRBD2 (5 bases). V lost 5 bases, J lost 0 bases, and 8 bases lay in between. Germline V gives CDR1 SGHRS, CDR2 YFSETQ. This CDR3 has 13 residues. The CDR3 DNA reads TGCGCCAGCAGGCGGGCAGACCAAGAGACCCAGTACTTC. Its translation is CASRRADQETQYF.

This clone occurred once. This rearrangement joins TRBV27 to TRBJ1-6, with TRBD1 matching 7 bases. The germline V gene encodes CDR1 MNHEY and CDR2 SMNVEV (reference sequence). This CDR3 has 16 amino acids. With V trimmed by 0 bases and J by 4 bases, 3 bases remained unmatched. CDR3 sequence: CASSLSLTGYNSPLHF. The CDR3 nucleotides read TGTGCCAGCAGTTTATCGTTGACAGGGTATAATTCACCCCTCCACTTT.

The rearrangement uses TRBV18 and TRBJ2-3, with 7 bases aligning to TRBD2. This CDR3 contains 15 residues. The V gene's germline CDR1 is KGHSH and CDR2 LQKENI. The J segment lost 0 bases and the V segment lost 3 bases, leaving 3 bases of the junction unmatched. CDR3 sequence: CASSPGGSSTDTQYF. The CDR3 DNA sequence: TGTGCCAGCTCACCGGGCGGGAGTAGCACAGATACGCAGTATTTT.

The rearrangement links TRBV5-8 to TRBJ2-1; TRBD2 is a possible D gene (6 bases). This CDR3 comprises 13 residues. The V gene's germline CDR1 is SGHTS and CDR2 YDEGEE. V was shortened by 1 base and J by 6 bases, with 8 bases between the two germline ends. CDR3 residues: CASSLRAGNEQFF. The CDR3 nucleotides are TGTGCCAGCAGCTTGAGAGCGGGCAATGAGCAGTTCTTC.

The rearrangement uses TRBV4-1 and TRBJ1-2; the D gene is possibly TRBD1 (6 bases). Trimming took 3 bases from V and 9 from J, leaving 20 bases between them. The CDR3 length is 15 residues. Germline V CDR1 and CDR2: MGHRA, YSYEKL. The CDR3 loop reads CASSHRGGGRVSYTF. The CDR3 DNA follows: TGCGCCAGCAGCCACAGGGGAGGGGGGCGCGTGAGCTACACCTTC.

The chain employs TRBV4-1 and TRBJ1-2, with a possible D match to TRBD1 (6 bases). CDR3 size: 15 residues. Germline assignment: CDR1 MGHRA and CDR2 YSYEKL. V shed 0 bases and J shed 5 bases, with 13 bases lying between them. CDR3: CASSQDTGRGYGYTF. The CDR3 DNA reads TGCGCCAGCAGCCAAGATACAGGGAGAGGATATGGCTACACCTTC.

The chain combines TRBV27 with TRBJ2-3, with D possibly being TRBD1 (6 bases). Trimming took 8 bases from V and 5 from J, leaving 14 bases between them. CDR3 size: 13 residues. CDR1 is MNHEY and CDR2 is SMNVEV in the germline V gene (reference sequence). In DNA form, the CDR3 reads TGTGCCAGCCGCACAGGGTCGGTAGATACGCAGTATTTT. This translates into CASRTGSVDTQYF.

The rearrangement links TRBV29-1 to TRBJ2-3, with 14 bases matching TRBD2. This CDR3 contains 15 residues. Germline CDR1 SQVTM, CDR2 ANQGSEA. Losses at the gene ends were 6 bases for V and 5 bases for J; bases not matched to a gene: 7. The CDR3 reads CSVATGTSGRDTQYF. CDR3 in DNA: TGCAGCGTGGCAACCGGGACTAGCGGGAGAGATACGCAGTATTTT.

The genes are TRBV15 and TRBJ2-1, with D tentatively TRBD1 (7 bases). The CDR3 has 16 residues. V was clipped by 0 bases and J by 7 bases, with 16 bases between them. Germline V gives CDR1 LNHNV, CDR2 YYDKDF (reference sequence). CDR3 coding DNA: TGTGCCACCAGCAGAGATCAGGGGCCAGGGGGGAATGAGCAGTTCTTC. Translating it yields CATSRDQGPGGNEQFF.

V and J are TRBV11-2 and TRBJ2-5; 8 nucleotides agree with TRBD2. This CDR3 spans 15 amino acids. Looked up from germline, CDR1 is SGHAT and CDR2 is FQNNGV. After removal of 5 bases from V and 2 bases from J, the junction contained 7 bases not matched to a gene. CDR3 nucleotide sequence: TGTGCCAGCAGCCGGGAGGGGGGGCCTCAAGAGACCCAGTACTTC. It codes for CASSREGGPQETQYF. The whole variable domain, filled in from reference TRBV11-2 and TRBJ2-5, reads EAGVAQSPRYKIIEKRQSVAFWCNPISGHATLYWYQQILGQGPKLLIQFQNNGVVDDSQLPKDRFSAERLKGVDSTLKIQPAKLEDSAVYLCASSREGGPQETQYFGPGTRLLVL.

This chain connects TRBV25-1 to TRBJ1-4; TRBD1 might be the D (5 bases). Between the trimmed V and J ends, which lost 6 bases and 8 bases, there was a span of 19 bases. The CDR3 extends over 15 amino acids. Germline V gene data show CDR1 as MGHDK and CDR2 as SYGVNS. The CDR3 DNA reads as TGTGCCAGCAGATCGACCAGGGAAGAGCAAGAAAAACTGTTTTTT. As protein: CASRSTREEQEKLFF.

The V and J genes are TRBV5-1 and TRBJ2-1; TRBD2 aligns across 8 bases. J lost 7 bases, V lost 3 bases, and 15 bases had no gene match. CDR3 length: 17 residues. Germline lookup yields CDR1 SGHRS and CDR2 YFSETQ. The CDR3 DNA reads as TGCGCCAGCAGCTCCCTGCTTCTTAGCGGGACTGTTAATGAGCAGTTCTTC. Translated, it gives CASSSLLLSGTVNEQFF.